These 30 T cell receptor beta chains were sequenced from one sample in a study of T cell repertoires in cytomegalovirus infection. TCRdb recomputed calls from the reads with MiXCR, one row per CDR3 protein. The sample includes some 180,000 distinct CDR3 sequences, about a sixth seen only once; the top ten take under 30%. The sequenced sample was CD8+ T cells from PBMCs. The origin of the receptors is a human donor in good health (CMV status not recorded). Some clones in this sample may be carry-over from other donors' samples.

This chain joins TRBV10-2 and TRBJ1-6, with D hard to call. The CDR3 is made up of 15 amino acids. Trimming took 0 bases from V and 7 from J, leaving 10 bases between them. CDR1 WSHSY and CDR2 SAAADI come from the germline V gene. The CDR3 region has the DNA TGCGCCAGCAGTGAGTCGGTGTCAGTAAATTCACCCCTCCACTTT. It yields the protein CASSESVSVNSPLHF.

V is TRBV4-1 and J is TRBJ1-1, with D perhaps TRBD1 (6 bases). Looked up from germline, CDR1 is MGHRA and CDR2 is YSYEKL. V dropped 2 bases and J dropped 4 bases, with 14 bases sitting between them. This CDR3 is built from 15 residues. The CDR3 bases are TGCGCCAGCAGCCAACCAGGGGATTTGGGCACTGAAGCTTTCTTT. This sequence encodes CASSQPGDLGTEAFF.

The chain couples TRBV7-9 to TRBJ2-7, with 8 nucleotides matching TRBD2. The CDR3 consists of 15 residues. With 5 bases clipped from V and 6 bases from J, the junction kept 12 bases outside the gene matches. The germline V gene encodes CDR1 SEHNR and CDR2 FQNEAQ (reference sequence). CDR3 DNA: TGTGCCAGCAGCGGAGACCAGCGGGGGATCGCCGAGCAGTACTTC. Protein product: CASSGDQRGIAEQYF.

The chain employs TRBV6-5 and TRBJ1-2, with TRBD1 matching 8 bases. With 6 bases clipped from V and 6 bases from J, the junction kept 6 bases outside the gene matches. Germline values: CDR1 MNHEY, CDR2 SVGAGI. This CDR3 region has 13 residues. The chain's CDR3 is CASSSGTGDGYTF. In DNA, the CDR3 is TGTGCCAGCAGCTCCGGGACAGGAGATGGCTACACCTTC.

This clonotype was counted between two and nine times. CDR3 sequence (DNA): TGTGCCAGCAGCTTAGACCCACCCGAGACCCAGTACTTC. As protein: CASSLDPPETQYF. V and J are TRBV11-2 and TRBJ2-5; D not certain. Germline loops: CDR1 SGHAT, CDR2 FQNNGV. The CDR3 loop spans 13 amino acids. V shed 0 bases and J shed 5 bases, with 7 bases lying between them.

This clonotype has more than one count but fewer than ten. The chain recombines TRBV12-3 or TRBV12-4 with TRBJ1-2; D is uncertain. The CDR3 totals 12 residues. Trimming pared 3 bases from V and 6 bases from J, leaving 8 bases between. CDR3 DNA: TGTGCCAGCAGTTTTGCGGGAAATGGCTACACCTTC. Protein sequence: CASSFAGNGYTF.

The chain is built from TRBV2 and TRBJ2-7; 9 positions agree with TRBD1. V shed 6 bases and J 1 base; nucleotides not matched to a gene: 10. The V gene's germline CDR1 is SNHLY and CDR2 FYNNEI. The CDR3 is 16 residues long. CDR3 residues: CASRQTGTGRSYEQYF. Written as DNA, the CDR3 is TGTGCCAGCAGACAGACCGGGACAGGGAGGTCCTACGAGCAGTACTTC.

This clonotype was detected a few times. The rearrangement uses TRBV20-1 and TRBJ2-5; D tentatively reads TRBD1 or TRBD2 (5 bases each). The germline CDR1 and CDR2 sequences are DFQATT and SNEGSKA (reference sequence). Trimming pared 0 bases from V and 0 bases from J, leaving 17 bases between. The CDR3 length is 17 residues. CDR3 residues: CSARDPTGTAYQETQYF. The CDR3 DNA reads as TGCAGTGCTAGAGATCCTACCGGGACCGCGTACCAAGAGACCCAGTACTTC.

The V call is TRBV5-1, the J call TRBJ2-5; D might be TRBD1 (5 bases). The CDR3 is 15 amino acids. The V end was cut by 4 bases, the J end by 0 bases, with 13 bases between. CDR1 and CDR2 from the germline V gene are SGHRS and YFSETQ. The CDR3 DNA reads as TGCGCCAGCAGCCTGCCGACAGCGTACCAAGAGACCCAGTACTTC. Residues: CASSLPTAYQETQYF.

This clonotype was counted between two and nine times. The J gene is TRBJ1-3, the V gene TRBV6-6; maybe TRBD1 (5 bases). The CDR3 spans 12 residues. The V end was cut by 5 bases, the J end by 4 bases, with 6 bases between. Per the germline V gene, CDR1 is MNHNY and CDR2 is SVGAGI (reference sequence). DNA for the CDR3: TGTGCCAGCAGTCGGGACGGAAACACCATATATTTT. It yields the protein CASSRDGNTIYF.

This clonotype occurred a few times. The chain uses TRBV28 and TRBJ2-7; no clear D. Trimming took off 1 base at V and 6 bases at J, with 13 bases between the two ends. There are 14 residues in the CDR3. The germline V gene encodes CDR1 MDHEN and CDR2 SYDVKM. CDR3 nucleotides: TGTGCCAGCAGTTTATTAGGGCACTGGAGCGAGCAGTACTTC. This sequence encodes CASSLLGHWSEQYF.

The gene calls are TRBV7-2 and TRBJ2-3, with no clear D. Germline CDR1 and CDR2: SGHTA and FQGNSA. The CDR3 consists of 15 residues. Trimming removed 0 bases from V and 0 bases from J, with 7 bases in between. CDR3 sequence: CASSLATLSTDTQYF. As DNA, the CDR3 is TGTGCCAGCAGCTTAGCAACCCTAAGCACAGATACGCAGTATTTT.

The chain links TRBV20-1 to TRBJ1-2; 11 bases align to TRBD1. Germline V CDR1 and CDR2: DFQATT, SNEGSKA (reference sequence). V dropped 1 base and J dropped 7; count of bases not matched to a gene: 14. The CDR3 spans 17 residues. CDR3 DNA: TGCAGTGCTAGAGCCAGGGACAGGGGGTCTTCTCCCCTTGGCTACACCTTC. This codes for CSARARDRGSSPLGYTF.

This chain joins TRBV7-9 and TRBJ2-2, with 9 bases fitting TRBD2. From germline, CDR1 is SEHNR and CDR2 FQNEAQ (reference sequence). CDR3 length: 16 amino acids. The V and J ends lost 4 bases and 4 bases, in that order; junction bases with no gene match: 7. The CDR3 region has the DNA TGTGCCAGCAGCTGGGATAGCGGGGGCCTCACCGGGGAGCTGTTTTTT. It translates to CASSWDSGGLTGELFF.

The V and J genes are TRBV6-2 or TRBV6-3 and TRBJ1-1; D possibly corresponds to TRBD1 (5 bases). The V and J ends lost 7 bases and 3 bases respectively, with 18 bases between them. The CDR3 contains 15 residues. Germline V gene lookup returns CDR1 MNHEY and CDR2 SVGEGT. This CDR3 reads CASTPAGEGDTEAFF. CDR3 sequence (DNA): TGTGCCAGCACCCCCGCGGGGGAAGGGGACACTGAAGCTTTCTTT.

This clonotype turned up a few times. The junction differs from germline at one of its ends, possibly a read error. The chain couples TRBV29-1 to TRBJ1-3; 9 bases fit TRBD1. Germline V gene lookup returns CDR1 SQVTM and CDR2 ANQGSEA. The CDR3 spans 9 residues. CDR3 DNA: TGCAGCGCCGGGGGACAGGGCGATTTT. Translation: CSAGGQGDF.

This clonotype was counted a few times. The rearrangement links TRBV7-8 to TRBJ2-3, with TRBD2 identical over 7 bases. In germline, CDR1 is SGHVS, CDR2 FQNEAQ. CDR3 length equals 17 residues. J was trimmed by 2 bases and V by 1 base; bases with no gene match: 9. For the CDR3, the DNA is TGTGCCAGCAGCTTAGAAGGGAGGGTGGAACCCACAGATACGCAGTATTTT. It is translated as CASSLEGRVEPTDTQYF.

This chain uses TRBV4-1 with TRBJ2-7; D perhaps matches TRBD2 (5 bases). V shed 2 bases and J shed 5 bases, with 16 bases lying between them. The CDR3 runs 15 residues. CDR1 and CDR2 (germline): MGHRA, YSYEKL. CDR3 coding DNA: TGCGCCAGCAGCCAATCCCCCGGGATATCGGACGAGCAGTACTTC. Amino acids: CASSQSPGISDEQYF.

This clonotype has only a few counts. The chain employs TRBV6-2 or TRBV6-3 and TRBJ2-5; D is unclear. The germline V and J ends were trimmed by 4 bases and 1 base, with 7 bases remaining between them. This CDR3 spans 13 amino acids. Germline V CDR1 and CDR2: MNHEY, SVGEGT. This CDR3 reads CASSSGLQETQYF. The CDR3 DNA reads TGTGCCAGCAGTTCCGGTCTCCAAGAGACCCAGTACTTC.

The chain carries TRBV20-1 and TRBJ2-2, with 8 bases lining up with TRBD1. Germline CDR1 is DFQATT and CDR2 is SNEGSKA (reference sequence). J lost 4 bases, V lost 0 bases, and 13 bases had no gene match. CDR3 length: 18 residues. The chain's CDR3 is CSAREGQGTSWSTGELFF. The CDR3 nucleotides read TGCAGTGCTAGAGAAGGACAGGGAACGAGCTGGAGCACCGGGGAGCTGTTTTTT.

The sample holds a few counts of this clonotype. This chain joins TRBV27 and TRBJ2-1; 9 bases fit TRBD2. The CDR3 is 15 residues long. The junction had 6 bases not matched to a gene; V was cut back by 3 bases and J by 6 bases. Germline CDR1 reads MNHEY; CDR2 reads SMNVEV (reference sequence). CDR3 nucleotides: TGTGCCAGCAGTTTGAATGCGGGGGGGCTCAATGAGCAGTTCTTC. It is translated as CASSLNAGGLNEQFF.

The count of this clonotype is one. The chain joins TRBV6-1 to TRBJ2-7; 9 bases match TRBD1. The V gene's germline CDR1 is MNHNS and CDR2 SASEGT. V lost 6 bases and J lost 5; bases outside the gene matches: 14. The CDR3 is made up of 16 amino acids. This chain's CDR3 is CASRLTPGQGIHEQYF. DNA of the CDR3: TGTGCCAGCAGATTGACCCCGGGACAGGGTATCCACGAGCAGTACTTC.

This clonotype was recorded a few times. The genes are TRBV12-3 or TRBV12-4 and TRBJ1-2; 11 bases are shared with TRBD1. The CDR3 consists of 14 residues. V was clipped by 4 bases and J by 2 bases; unmatched bases: 0. The CDR3 nucleotides are TGTGCCAGCAGTTGGGACAGGGGGAACTATGGCTACACCTTC. This codes for CASSWDRGNYGYTF.

This clonotype was picked up a small number of times. This chain links TRBV6-1 with TRBJ2-7; TRBD1 is a possible D gene (6 bases). V was cut by 8 bases and J by 11 bases, with 16 bases left in between. CDR3 length: 11 amino acids. Germline CDR1 is MNHNS and CDR2 is SASEGT. The CDR3 DNA reads as TGTGCCAGCGCCGGTCCGGGACAAAAGTACTTC. It yields the protein CASAGPGQKYF.

V and J are TRBV6-6 and TRBJ1-2; unclear D gene. Germline-derived CDR1 and CDR2 are MNHNY and SVGAGI (reference sequence). V was clipped by 5 bases and J by 4 bases, with 14 bases between them. The CDR3 is 14 residues long. DNA of the CDR3: TGTGCCAGCAGTCACCTTGGTGAAGGCTATGGCTACACCTTC. Residues: CASSHLGEGYGYTF.

The chain combines TRBV28 with TRBJ2-3; 10 bases match TRBD1. V was clipped by 5 bases and J by 8 bases; unmatched bases: 7. The CDR3 is made up of 14 amino acids. Germline CDR1 is MDHEN and CDR2 is SYDVKM. CDR3 sequence (DNA): TGTGCCAGCAGTGTTTCCGACAGGGGGCTTACGCAGTATTTT. This codes for CASSVSDRGLTQYF.

This clonotype was counted a few times. The chain uses TRBV29-1 and TRBJ1-2; no clear D gene. V lost 4 bases and J lost 3, with 18 bases in between. Germline CDR1 reads SQVTM; CDR2 reads ANQGSEA. The CDR3 is 15 amino acids. DNA of the CDR3: TGCAGCGTTGGGTCAAGGCAGGCGGAAGACTATGGCTACACCTTC. It translates to CSVGSRQAEDYGYTF.

The chain is built from TRBV11-2 and TRBJ1-1; D may be TRBD1 (5 bases). Trimming cost V 4 bases and J 0 bases, with 9 bases left between them. CDR1 is SGHAT, CDR2 FQNNGV, per germline. The CDR3 runs 14 residues. The CDR3 coding sequence is TGTGCCAGCAGCTCACCGACAGTGAACACTGAAGCTTTCTTT. Protein: CASSSPTVNTEAFF. Complete variable domain (other parts from reference TRBV11-2 and TRBJ1-1): EAGVAQSPRYKIIEKRQSVAFWCNPISGHATLYWYQQILGQGPKLLIQFQNNGVVDDSQLPKDRFSAERLKGVDSTLKIQPAKLEDSAVYLCASSSPTVNTEAFFGQGTRLTVV.

The chain has TRBV29-1 and TRBJ1-1; D remains unclear. V lost 3 bases to trimming and J lost 0 bases, with 11 bases between them. The germline gives CDR1 SQVTM, CDR2 ANQGSEA. The CDR3 loop spans 14 amino acids. CDR3 region: CSVEPRAMNTEAFF. As DNA, the CDR3 is TGCAGCGTTGAGCCTAGGGCCATGAACACTGAAGCTTTCTTT.

The CDR3 reads CASSLRTGVEKLFF. DNA of the CDR3: TGTGCCAGCAGCTTGAGGACAGGGGTTGAAAAACTGTTTTTT. The chain has TRBV5-6 and TRBJ1-4; 9 bases are shared with TRBD1. Germline CDR1 reads SGHDT; CDR2 reads YYEEEE. Trimming at V came to 1 base and at J to 7 bases, leaving 2 bases not matched to a gene. The CDR3 is 14 amino acids.